This entry lists 17 T cell receptor beta chains sequenced from one sample in a study of T-cell memory formation after mild COVID-19. TCRdb processed the 5' RACE reads anew with MiXCR; each CDR3 protein has one entry. The sample lists 550,000 to 600,000 distinct CDR3 sequences, less than 25% occurring once. Source material: PBMCs or a T cell subset sorted from them (not recorded which). These receptors were obtained from an adult woman who had mild COVID-19 (a few samples of this study predate the infection). Cell type and time point are not known.

This clonotype was picked up a small number of times. This chain links TRBV7-6 with TRBJ2-3, with 8 bases lining up with TRBD2. In germline, CDR1 is SGHVS, CDR2 FNYEAQ. This CDR3 region has 16 residues. V was pared by 7 bases and J by 3 bases, with 12 bases of the junction left unmatched. This CDR3 is CASIHRTSSVTDTQYF. The CDR3 DNA follows: TGTGCCAGCATTCATAGGACTAGCAGTGTGACAGATACGCAGTATTTT.

The J gene is TRBJ1-6, the V gene TRBV27; tentatively, D is TRBD1 (6 bases). Germline CDR1 is MNHEY and CDR2 is SMNVEV (reference sequence). This CDR3 has 14 amino acids. V was shortened by 3 bases and J by 10 bases, with 13 bases between the two germline ends. In DNA form, the CDR3 reads TGTGCCAGCAGTTTTCTCCAGGGGAAATCACCCCTCCACTTT. Protein sequence: CASSFLQGKSPLHF.

This clonotype showed up just a few times. The rearrangement uses TRBV25-1 and TRBJ2-7; D not resolved. The V end was cut by 2 bases, the J end by 4 bases, with 9 bases between. The CDR3 covers 13 residues. Per the germline V gene, CDR1 is MGHDK and CDR2 is SYGVNS. CDR3 region: CASSEHSRYEQYF. The CDR3 DNA follows: TGTGCCAGCAGTGAACACAGCCGATACGAGCAGTACTTC.

The J gene is TRBJ2-7, the V gene TRBV30; weak D call: TRBD1 (6 bases). The CDR3 is 12 amino acids. Germline V gives CDR1 GTSNPN, CDR2 SVGIG (reference sequence). V lost 4 bases and J 3 bases, leaving 10 bases between the germline ends. This chain's CDR3 is CAWTRGGYEQYF. The CDR3 DNA reads TGTGCCTGGACGAGAGGGGGCTACGAGCAGTACTTC.

The CDR3 DNA sequence: TGTGCCAGCAGCCAAGATCGGCTAGTCCAGATCATGAGCTCCTACAATGAGCAGTTCTTC. Its translation: CASSQDRLVQIMSSYNEQFF. The rearrangement links TRBV4-2 to TRBJ2-1; no reliable D call. CDR3 length: 20 residues. The ends were cut back, 0 bases at V and 0 bases at J, with 21 bases in the middle. CDR1 LGHNA and CDR2 YNFKEQ come from the germline V gene.

CDR3 region: CASSSPQNRDRDTGELFF. The CDR3 region has the DNA TGCGCCAGCAGCTCACCTCAGAACCGGGACAGGGACACCGGGGAGCTGTTTTTT. The rearrangement uses TRBV5-1 and TRBJ2-2; TRBD1 agrees at 9 bases. The CDR3 consists of 18 residues. J lost 3 bases, V lost 3 bases, and 12 bases had no gene match. The germline V gene encodes CDR1 SGHRS and CDR2 YFSETQ.

There are a few counts of this clonotype. This chain connects TRBV20-1 to TRBJ1-2; 7 bases agree with TRBD1. The CDR3 is 15 residues long. Germline V gives CDR1 DFQATT, CDR2 SNEGSKA (reference sequence). With 0 bases clipped from V and 3 bases from J, the junction kept 7 bases outside the gene matches. The CDR3 spells CSARDWTGRDYGYTF. In DNA form, the CDR3 reads TGCAGTGCTAGAGATTGGACAGGCCGGGACTATGGCTACACCTTC.

This clonotype was counted only a few times. The V gene is TRBV6-4, the J gene TRBJ1-2, with D maybe TRBD1 (6 bases). Between the trimmed V and J ends, which lost 2 bases and 7 bases, there was a span of 20 bases. The CDR3 contains 16 residues. Germline values: CDR1 MRHNA, CDR2 SNTAGT. CDR3 bases: TGTGCCAGCAGTGACCCCAGTCGGACAGTAGCGGCTGGCTACACCTTC. Translation: CASSDPSRTVAAGYTF.

V is TRBV18 and J is TRBJ2-2; perhaps D is TRBD1 or TRBD2 (5 bases each). Deletions cut 0 bases from V and 0 bases from J, with 11 bases between. Germline V CDR1 and CDR2: KGHSH, LQKENI. CDR3 length equals 17 residues. CDR3 amino acids: CASSPPIRDPNTGELFF. The CDR3, as DNA: TGTGCCAGCTCACCACCCATCCGGGACCCGAACACCGGGGAGCTGTTTTTT.

V usage is TRBV12-3 or TRBV12-4 and J usage is TRBJ1-2; 12 positions agree with TRBD1. The length of the CDR3 is 16 residues. With V trimmed by 6 bases and J by 6 bases, 11 bases remained unmatched. The CDR3 DNA is TGTGCCAGCAGCCCCGGGACAGGGGGCCTGAAGGATGGCTACACCTTC. Amino acid sequence: CASSPGTGGLKDGYTF.

This clonotype was seen a few times. The chain joins TRBV3-1 to TRBJ1-1, with TRBD1 identical over 7 bases. Germline CDR1 and CDR2: LGHDT and YNNKEL (reference sequence). V trimming: 6 bases; J trimming: 10 bases; junction bases outside the gene matches: 11. The CDR3 has 13 amino acids. CDR3 region: CASSQNRGAGAFF. The CDR3 DNA reads as TGTGCCAGCAGTCAAAACAGGGGAGCGGGAGCTTTCTTT.

This clonotype was found once. The gene calls are TRBV6-6 and TRBJ1-1, with D possibly being TRBD1 (6 bases). Germline V lookup: CDR1 MNHNY, CDR2 SVGAGI (reference sequence). V lost 2 bases to trimming and J lost 2 bases, with 9 bases between them. The CDR3 sequence is 14 residues long. The CDR3 sequence: CASSYGTSNTEAFF. CDR3 DNA sequence: TGTGCCAGCAGTTACGGGACATCTAACACTGAAGCTTTCTTT.

Many counts were recorded for this clonotype. The chain recombines TRBV5-1 with TRBJ2-5; D is uncertain. This CDR3 region has 14 residues. CDR1 is SGHRS and CDR2 is YFSETQ in the germline V gene. V was shortened by 0 bases and J by 0 bases, with 6 bases between the two germline ends. The DNA of the CDR3 is TGCGCCAGCAGCTTGGAGGTCTACCAAGAGACCCAGTACTTC. It specifies CASSLEVYQETQYF.

The chain couples TRBV7-2 to TRBJ2-1; D perhaps matches TRBD2 (6 bases). CDR1 SGHTA and CDR2 FQGNSA come from the germline V gene. Trimming took off 4 bases at V and 8 bases at J, with 18 bases between the two ends. This CDR3 spans 15 amino acids. The CDR3 region has the DNA TGTGCCAGCAGCTACCGGGACTTCAACCGCCATGAGCAGTTCTTC. Protein sequence: CASSYRDFNRHEQFF.

A few counts support this clonotype. The chain joins TRBV11-2 to TRBJ1-2; 9 nucleotides align to TRBD1. The CDR3 covers 15 residues. V lost 1 base, J lost 2 bases, and 2 bases stayed unmatched. Germline V gene lookup returns CDR1 SGHAT and CDR2 FQNNGV. CDR3 protein: CASSLAQGANYGYTF. In DNA, the CDR3 is TGTGCCAGCAGCTTAGCACAGGGGGCGAACTATGGCTACACCTTC. Combining the CDR3 with reference TRBV11-2 and TRBJ1-2 gives the whole variable domain EAGVAQSPRYKIIEKRQSVAFWCNPISGHATLYWYQQILGQGPKLLIQFQNNGVVDDSQLPKDRFSAERLKGVDSTLKIQPAKLEDSAVYLCASSLAQGANYGYTFGSGTRLTVV.

About this clonotype: The junction shows a germline mismatch at one end, possibly a read error. J is TRBJ1-1 and V is TRBV4-1, with D hard to call. The CDR3 length is 15 residues. Germline lookup yields CDR1 MGHRA and CDR2 YSYEKL. As DNA, the CDR3 is TGCGCCAGCAGCCAAGCCCCGGGATCGAACGCTGAAGCTTTCTTT. Translating it yields CASSQAPGSNAEAFF.

The chain has TRBV29-1 and TRBJ2-5; D not certain. The CDR3 is 12 amino acids. V was trimmed by 6 bases and J by 3 bases, leaving 11 bases between them. CDR1 is SQVTM and CDR2 is ANQGSEA in the germline V gene. CDR3 nucleotides: TGCAGCGTCGAAAGTGGGGAAGAGACCCAGTACTTC. It is translated as CSVESGEETQYF.